The 26 T cell receptor beta chains in this list originate from one sample, sequenced in a study of shared clonotypes between healthy human individuals. Naive CD8 cells lacked CD45RO, underwent positive selection for CCR7 and left out terminally differentiated effector memory CD45RA+ cells. The data were produced by immunoSEQ multiplex PCR, yet TCRdb's version contains in-frame clones alone and is incomplete. This table has some 600,000 clones, 95% to 97% appearing once. Source material: naive CD8+ T cells sorted from blood. All receptors derive from a woman aged 25 to 39 in good health.

This chain links TRBV19 with TRBJ2-2, with D uncertain. Trimming pared 3 bases from V and 5 bases from J, leaving 10 bases between. This CDR3 has 14 residues. Germline V CDR1 and CDR2: LNHDA, SQIVND (reference sequence). The CDR3 spells CASSILGPTGELFF. The CDR3 bases are TGTGCCAGTAGTATCCTAGGGCCTACCGGGGAGCTGTTTTTT.

This clone was counted once. The chain employs TRBV28 and TRBJ1-2; unclear D gene. The germline CDR1 and CDR2 sequences are MDHEN and SYDVKM. V was cut by 1 base and J by 2 bases, with 8 bases left in between. This CDR3 contains 14 residues. The CDR3 DNA reads TGTGCCAGCAGTTTATATCAAGTGAACTATGGCTACACCTTC. Translation gives CASSLYQVNYGYTF.

This clone was picked up a small number of times. The rearrangement uses TRBV4-2 and TRBJ1-1, with D unclear. With 0 bases removed from V and 0 bases from J, the gap between germline ends came to 8 bases. The germline gives CDR1 LGHNA, CDR2 YNFKEQ. CDR3 length: 15 residues. The CDR3 sequence: CASSQELAVNTEAFF. In DNA form, the CDR3 reads TGTGCCAGCAGCCAAGAATTGGCGGTGAACACTGAAGCTTTCTTT.

The chain joins TRBV4-1 to TRBJ1-4; no clear D. Germline V gives CDR1 MGHRA, CDR2 YSYEKL. The CDR3 consists of 13 residues. V lost 0 bases and J lost 8, with 7 bases in between. CDR3 amino acids: CASSQDSGEKLFF. CDR3 nucleotides: TGCGCCAGCAGCCAAGACTCGGGAGAAAAACTGTTTTTT.

The chain joins TRBV19 to TRBJ2-1; 9 bases map to TRBD2. CDR1 is LNHDA and CDR2 is SQIVND in the germline V gene (reference sequence). CDR3 length equals 15 residues. J gave up 7 bases and V 7 bases, and 11 bases lay outside the gene matches. In DNA form, the CDR3 reads TGTGCCAGTAAAATAACAGCGGGAGGTGTAAATGAGCAGTTCTTC. This gives the protein CASKITAGGVNEQFF.

This clone was seen once. The genes are TRBV10-2 and TRBJ2-2, with D perhaps assigned TRBD1 or TRBD2 (6 bases each). Germline values: CDR1 WSHSY, CDR2 SAAADI. The CDR3 has 12 amino acids. V was shortened by 10 bases and J by 6 bases, with 12 bases between the two germline ends. DNA of the CDR3: TGCGCCACTGAGGGGGGACCCGGGGAGCTGTTTTTT. This sequence encodes CATEGGPGELFF.

This clone was observed once. The chain is built from TRBV27 and TRBJ2-7; 9 nucleotides align to TRBD1. CDR1 and CDR2 (germline): MNHEY, SMNVEV (reference sequence). Trimming cost V 5 bases and J 6 bases; bases outside gene matches: 5. The CDR3 sequence is 13 residues long. The CDR3 bases are TGTGCCAGCAGTCCTTGGACAGGGGTCGAGCAGTACTTC. This translates into CASSPWTGVEQYF.

The chain couples TRBV7-9 to TRBJ2-5; 13 bases are shared with TRBD2. CDR1 is SEHNR, CDR2 FQNEAQ, per germline (reference sequence). This CDR3 contains 17 residues. The V and J ends lost 5 bases and 2 bases, in that order; junction bases with no gene match: 8. The CDR3 DNA sequence: TGTGCCAGCAGCCGGAGGACTAGCGGGAGTCGGCAAGAGACCCAGTACTTC. This translates into CASSRRTSGSRQETQYF.

V gene TRBV7-6 combines with J gene TRBJ2-6; D unclear. The germline CDR1 and CDR2 sequences are SGHVS and FNYEAQ. V was trimmed by 5 bases and J by 0 bases, leaving 20 bases between them. CDR3 length equals 19 residues. Written as DNA, the CDR3 is TGTGCCAGCAGCCCCGAGATCTGGGCCCGATACTCTGGGGCCAACGTCCTGACTTTC. The encoded protein is CASSPEIWARYSGANVLTF.

A single count supports this clone. This chain links TRBV5-6 with TRBJ2-7; 12 bases are shared with TRBD2. The CDR3 runs 15 residues. The V gene end was trimmed by 5 bases and the J gene end by 4 bases; junction bases not matched to a gene: 7. From germline, CDR1 is SGHDT and CDR2 YYEEEE. In nucleotides, the CDR3 is TGTGCCAGCAGTTACGGACTAGCGGGATTTTACGAGCAGTACTTC. Its protein is CASSYGLAGFYEQYF.

The chain employs TRBV9 and TRBJ2-3; TRBD2 is a possible D gene (6 bases). Trimming took 4 bases from V and 4 from J, leaving 13 bases between them. Germline V gene sequence: CDR1 SGDLS, CDR2 YYNGEE. This CDR3 region has 14 residues. The chain's CDR3 is CASSSRELPDTQYF. The CDR3 bases are TGTGCCAGCAGCTCCCGGGAGCTTCCAGATACGCAGTATTTT.

The V gene is TRBV29-1, the J gene TRBJ2-2; TRBD2 agrees at 9 bases. This CDR3 region has 15 residues. CDR1 and CDR2 (germline): SQVTM, ANQGSEA. V lost 2 bases, J lost 4 bases, and 5 bases stayed unmatched. The DNA of the CDR3 is TGCAGCGTTGAAATAGCGGGAGTAGGCACCGGGGAGCTGTTTTTT. It encodes CSVEIAGVGTGELFF.

Note on this clone: Other DNA sequences in the same sample also yield this CDR3. This chain connects TRBV20-1 to TRBJ2-7; D gene unclear. CDR3 length: 10 residues. From germline, CDR1 is DFQATT and CDR2 SNEGSKA (reference sequence). The CDR3 coding sequence is TGCAGCGCTCTTTCCTACGAGCAGTACTTC. Protein: CSALSYEQYF.

The gene calls are TRBV19 and TRBJ2-5; 12 bases agree with TRBD2. The J call is doubtful: the DNA matches TRBJ2-7 better. This CDR3 comprises 15 residues. Germline V CDR1 and CDR2: LNHDA, SQIVND (reference sequence). CDR3 region: CASSSKTSGSYEQYF. CDR3 coding DNA: TGTGCCAGTAGTTCCAAGACTAGCGGGAGTTACGAGCAGTACTTC.

V usage is TRBV19 and J usage is TRBJ2-7; the match to TRBD1 covers 7 bases. Germline-derived CDR1 and CDR2 are LNHDA and SQIVND (reference sequence). With 3 bases clipped from V and 2 bases from J, the junction kept 4 bases outside the gene matches. CDR3 length: 14 residues. The CDR3 DNA sequence: TGTGCCAGTAGTATCGGACAGGACGCCTACGAGCAGTACTTC. Its protein is CASSIGQDAYEQYF.

The J gene is TRBJ1-3, the V gene TRBV13; a possible D gene is TRBD1 (5 bases). This CDR3 comprises 14 residues. Trimming pared 5 bases from V and 0 bases from J, leaving 8 bases between. Germline CDR1 and CDR2: PRHDT and FYEKMQ (reference sequence). CDR3 loop: CASSTRVSGNTIYF. The CDR3, as DNA: TGTGCCAGCAGCACCAGGGTCTCTGGAAACACCATATATTTT.

V usage is TRBV4-2 and J usage is TRBJ1-2; TRBD1 matches 7 bases. The junction had 10 bases not matched to a gene; V was cut back by 0 bases and J by 6 bases. Germline CDR1 LGHNA, CDR2 YNFKEQ. This CDR3 comprises 16 residues. The CDR3 DNA sequence: TGTGCCAGCAGCCAAGAACAGGGGCAGGTTGTCGATGGCTACACCTTC. Protein sequence: CASSQEQGQVVDGYTF.

The rearrangement links TRBV7-9 to TRBJ2-7; 7 bases line up with TRBD2. The trim removed 5 bases at V and 6 bases at J, leaving 10 bases unmatched. CDR1 is SEHNR, CDR2 FQNEAQ, per germline (reference sequence). This CDR3 has 14 amino acids. The CDR3 DNA is TGTGCCAGCAGCCAACCGTTGAGCGGGGCCGAGCAGTACTTC. This gives the protein CASSQPLSGAEQYF.

The J gene is TRBJ2-7, the V gene TRBV28; TRBD2 aligns across 12 bases. The V segment lost 4 bases and the J segment 0 bases; nucleotides outside the gene matches: 4. Germline V CDR1 and CDR2: MDHEN, SYDVKM. The CDR3 sequence is 16 residues long. The CDR3 here is CASSSGLAGVSYEQYF. DNA for the CDR3: TGTGCCAGCAGTTCGGGACTAGCGGGTGTCTCCTACGAGCAGTACTTC.

This chain uses TRBV4-1 with TRBJ1-3; D is possibly TRBD1 (6 bases). Germline V CDR1 and CDR2: MGHRA, YSYEKL. V dropped 0 bases and J dropped 4 bases, with 13 bases sitting between them. The length of the CDR3 is 16 residues. DNA for the CDR3: TGCGCCAGCAGCCAAGAGCCCGGGACAATGGGAAACACCATATATTTT. Its translation is CASSQEPGTMGNTIYF.

The CDR3 region is CASTVDGDSNQPQHF. In DNA, the CDR3 is TGTGCCAGTACCGTCGACGGCGATAGCAATCAGCCCCAGCATTTT. The chain couples TRBV19 to TRBJ1-5; D gene ambiguous. The CDR3 runs to 15 residues. The V gene lost 7 bases and the J gene lost 0 bases, with 13 bases spanning the gap. CDR1 and CDR2 (germline): LNHDA, SQIVND (reference sequence).

This rearrangement joins TRBV28 to TRBJ2-5; 11 bases align to TRBD2. Unmatched junction bases numbered 10, after V lost 5 bases and J lost 2 bases. CDR3 size: 17 residues. Germline V gene lookup returns CDR1 MDHEN and CDR2 SYDVKM. The CDR3 DNA follows: TGTGCCAGCAGTGGTTGGGAGAGGACTAGCGGGCAAGAGACCCAGTACTTC. Translated: CASSGWERTSGQETQYF.

This chain uses TRBV9 with TRBJ2-1; no reliable D call. This CDR3 has 11 residues. The germline gives CDR1 SGDLS, CDR2 YYNGEE. Deletions cut 4 bases from V and 10 bases from J, with 9 bases between. The CDR3 DNA reads as TGTGCCAGCAGCACGAGTACGGAGCAGTTCTTC. Translating gives CASSTSTEQFF.

V gene TRBV13 combines with J gene TRBJ2-5; 14 bases agree with TRBD2. The J call is uncertain, as TRBJ2-7 better fits the DNA end. The CDR3 consists of 16 residues. CDR1 PRHDT and CDR2 FYEKMQ come from the germline V gene (reference sequence). The CDR3 here is CASSPWGTSGGYEQYF. The CDR3, as DNA: TGTGCCAGCAGCCCGTGGGGGACTAGCGGGGGTTACGAGCAGTACTTC.

The genes are TRBV6-1 and TRBJ2-3; a weak D match, TRBD1 (6 bases). V was shortened by 0 bases and J by 6 bases, with 16 bases between the two germline ends. Germline V gene data show CDR1 as MNHNS and CDR2 as SASEGT. The CDR3 totals 16 residues. CDR3 DNA: TGTGCCAGCAGTGAAGCGCTTCTACAGGGTTATGATACGCAGTATTTT. Protein product: CASSEALLQGYDTQYF.

The chain combines TRBV28 with TRBJ2-7; TRBD2 aligns across 10 bases. CDR1 MDHEN and CDR2 SYDVKM come from the germline V gene. Trimming at V came to 6 bases and at J to 1 base, leaving 6 bases not matched to a gene. This CDR3 has 15 residues. Here the CDR3 reads CASRASSGSSYEQYF. DNA of the CDR3: TGTGCCAGCAGGGCCTCTAGCGGGAGTTCCTACGAGCAGTACTTC.